The sequence of this TCR beta chain was determined in a study of blood T cell repertoires in COVID-19. Study at large: Samples representing acute and convalescent COVID-19 were sourced from the United States, Italy and Spain.

Original handling: Amplifying reference gene primers gave estimates of nucleated cell counts. Some clones are missing from TCRdb's copy, which holds only in-frame ones; the method was immunoSEQ multiplex PCR. That table furnishes V, J and clone size, whereas the DNA furnished D and trimming. The table has over 30,000 clones, over 70% seen once; the top ten hold roughly 29%. Germline V CDR1 and CDR2: MNHEY, SMNVEV (reference sequence). The CDR3 loop spans 13 amino acids. Trimming removed 6 bases from V and 0 bases from J, with 8 bases in between. Sequenced sample: peripheral blood. This TCR derives from an elderly man with active or convalescent COVID-19. This sequence joins TRBV27 and TRBJ1-1; D may be TRBD1 (6 bases). The CDR3 DNA reads as TGTGCCAGCAGCTCAGGGGTGAACACTGAAGCTTTCTTT. This sequence encodes CASSSGVNTEAFF.